The clone carrying this T cell receptor beta chain was observed a single time. Its matching antigen is unknown. This CDR3 region has 14 residues. The germline V and J ends were trimmed by 6 bases and 0 bases, with 12 bases remaining between them. Germline V gene data show CDR1 as MGHRA and CDR2 as YSYEKL. The sample comes from a study of OX40 agonist ivuxolimab in advanced cancers. Study-level findings and limits: Dosing at 0.1 to 3.0 mg/kg was accompanied by clonal expansion of CD4+ and CD8+ blood T cells by week 6.

TCRdb's table, derived via immunoSEQ multiplex PCR, lists solely in-frame clones and lacks some. The table has approximately 66,000 clones, around 91% seen once. This receptor was obtained from an adult with an advanced solid tumor such as melanoma, head and neck, liver or kidney cancer. The chain links TRBV4-1 to TRBJ2-7; D unclear. The specimen was CD4+ or CD8+ T cells sorted from blood, collected in a trial of the OX40 agonist ivuxolimab. The CDR3, as DNA: TGCGCCAGCAGTCAATTAAGGGTCTCCTACGAGCAGTACTTC. Protein product: CASSQLRVSYEQYF.